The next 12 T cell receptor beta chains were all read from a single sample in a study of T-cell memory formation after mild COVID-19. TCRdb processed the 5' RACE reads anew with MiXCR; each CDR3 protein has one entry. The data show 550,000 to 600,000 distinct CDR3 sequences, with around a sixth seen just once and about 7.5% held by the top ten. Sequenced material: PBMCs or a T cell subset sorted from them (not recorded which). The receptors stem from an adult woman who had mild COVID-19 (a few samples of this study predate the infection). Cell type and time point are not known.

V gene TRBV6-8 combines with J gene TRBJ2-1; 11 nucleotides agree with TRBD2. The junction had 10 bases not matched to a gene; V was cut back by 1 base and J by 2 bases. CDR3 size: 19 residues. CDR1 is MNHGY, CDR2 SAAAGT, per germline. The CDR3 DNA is TGTGCCAGCAGTTACTTTCAGACTAGCGGGGCTCTGACCTACAATGAGCAGTTCTTC. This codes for CASSYFQTSGALTYNEQFF.

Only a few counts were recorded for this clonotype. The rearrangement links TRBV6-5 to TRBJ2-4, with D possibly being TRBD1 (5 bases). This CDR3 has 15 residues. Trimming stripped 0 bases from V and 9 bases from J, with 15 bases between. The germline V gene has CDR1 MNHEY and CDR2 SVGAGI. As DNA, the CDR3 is TGTGCCAGCAGTTACTCGTCAGGGCTGTTCGGCATTCAGTACTTC. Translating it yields CASSYSSGLFGIQYF.

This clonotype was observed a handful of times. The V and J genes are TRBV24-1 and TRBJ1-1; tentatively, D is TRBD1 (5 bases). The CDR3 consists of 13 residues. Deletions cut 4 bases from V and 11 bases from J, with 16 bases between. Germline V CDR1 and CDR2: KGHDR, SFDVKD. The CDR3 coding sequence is TGTGCCACCAGTGACCCCTCAGGGAAGTGGGCTTTCTTT. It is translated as CATSDPSGKWAFF.

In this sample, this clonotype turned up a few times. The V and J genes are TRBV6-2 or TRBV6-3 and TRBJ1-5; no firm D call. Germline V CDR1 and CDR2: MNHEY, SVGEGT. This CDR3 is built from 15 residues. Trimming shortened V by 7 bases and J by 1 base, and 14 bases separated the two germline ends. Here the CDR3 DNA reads TGTGCCAGCACCAGAGGGTTGGGGAGCAATCAGCCCCAGCATTTT. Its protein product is CASTRGLGSNQPQHF.

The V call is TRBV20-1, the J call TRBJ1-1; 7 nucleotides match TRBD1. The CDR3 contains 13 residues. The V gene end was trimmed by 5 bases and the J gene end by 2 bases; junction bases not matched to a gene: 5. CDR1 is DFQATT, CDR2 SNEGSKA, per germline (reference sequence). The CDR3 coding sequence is TGCAGTGCTGCCGGGACAGTTAACACTGAAGCTTTCTTT. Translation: CSAAGTVNTEAFF.

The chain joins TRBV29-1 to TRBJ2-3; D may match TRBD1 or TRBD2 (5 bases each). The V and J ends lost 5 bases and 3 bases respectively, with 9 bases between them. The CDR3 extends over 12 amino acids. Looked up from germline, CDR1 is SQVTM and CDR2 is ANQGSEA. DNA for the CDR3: TGCAGCGTTTGGGGGTCGACAGATACGCAGTATTTT. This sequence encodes CSVWGSTDTQYF.

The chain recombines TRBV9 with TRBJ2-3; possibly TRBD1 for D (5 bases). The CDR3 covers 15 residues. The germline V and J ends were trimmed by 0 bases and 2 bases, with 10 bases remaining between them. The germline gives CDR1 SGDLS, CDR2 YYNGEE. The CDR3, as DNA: TGTGCCAGCAGCGTAGGTAAGGGGCTCACAGATACGCAGTATTTT. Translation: CASSVGKGLTDTQYF.

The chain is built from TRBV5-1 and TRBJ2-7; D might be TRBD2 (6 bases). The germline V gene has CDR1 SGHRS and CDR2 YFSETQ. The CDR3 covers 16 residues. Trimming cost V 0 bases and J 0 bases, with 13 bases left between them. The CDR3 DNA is TGCGCCAGCAGCTTGGTATCCGGGAGTACCTCCTACGAGCAGTACTTC. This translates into CASSLVSGSTSYEQYF.

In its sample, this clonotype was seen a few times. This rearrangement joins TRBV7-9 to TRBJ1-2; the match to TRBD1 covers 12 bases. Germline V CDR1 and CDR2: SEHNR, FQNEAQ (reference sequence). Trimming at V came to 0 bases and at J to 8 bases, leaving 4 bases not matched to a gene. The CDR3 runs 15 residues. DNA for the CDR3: TGTGCCAGCAGCTTAGCGGGACAGGGGGCACGAGGCTACACCTTC. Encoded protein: CASSLAGQGARGYTF.

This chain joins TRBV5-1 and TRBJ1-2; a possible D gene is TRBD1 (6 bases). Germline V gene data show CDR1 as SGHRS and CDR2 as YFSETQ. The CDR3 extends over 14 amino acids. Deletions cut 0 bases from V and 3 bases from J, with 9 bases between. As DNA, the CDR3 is TGCGCCAGCAGCTTGGGGGACACCCACTATGGCTACACCTTC. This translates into CASSLGDTHYGYTF.

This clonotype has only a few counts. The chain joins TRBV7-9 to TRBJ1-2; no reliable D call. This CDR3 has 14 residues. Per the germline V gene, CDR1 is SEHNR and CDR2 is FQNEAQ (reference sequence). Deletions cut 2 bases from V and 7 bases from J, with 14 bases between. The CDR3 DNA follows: TGTGCCAGCAGCTTAATCTCAACTACGAGTGGCTACACCTTC. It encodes CASSLISTTSGYTF.

The CDR3 protein is CASSLPPKETQYF. DNA of the CDR3: TGTGCCAGCAGCTTACCCCCTAAAGAGACCCAGTACTTC. The chain couples TRBV7-9 to TRBJ2-5, with D uncertain. The CDR3 has 13 residues. Germline loops: CDR1 SEHNR, CDR2 FQNEAQ (reference sequence). V was pared by 2 bases and J by 3 bases, with 7 bases between.